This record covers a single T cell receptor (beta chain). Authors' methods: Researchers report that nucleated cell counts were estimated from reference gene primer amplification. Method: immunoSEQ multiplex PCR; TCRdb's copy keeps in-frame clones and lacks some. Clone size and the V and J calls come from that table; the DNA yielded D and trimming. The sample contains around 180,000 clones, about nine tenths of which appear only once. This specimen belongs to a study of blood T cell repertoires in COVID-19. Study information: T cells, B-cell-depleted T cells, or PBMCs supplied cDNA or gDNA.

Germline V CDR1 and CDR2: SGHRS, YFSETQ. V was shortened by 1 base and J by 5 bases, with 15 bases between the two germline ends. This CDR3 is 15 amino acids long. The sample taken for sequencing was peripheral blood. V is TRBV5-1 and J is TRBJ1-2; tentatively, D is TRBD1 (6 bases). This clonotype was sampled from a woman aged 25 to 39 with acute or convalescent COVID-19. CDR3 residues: CASSLWTEPIYGYTF. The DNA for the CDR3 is TGCGCCAGCAGCTTGTGGACAGAACCTATATATGGCTACACCTTC.